The rows below give T cell receptor beta chains drawn from one sample of a study of blood T cell repertoires in COVID-19. Some clones are missing from TCRdb's copy, which holds only in-frame ones; the method was immunoSEQ multiplex PCR. The sample consists of 200,000 to 250,000 clones, around 85% of them appearing once. The sample comprised peripheral blood. The receptor source for this set is a woman in her forties or fifties with acute or convalescent COVID-19. Each CDR3 is given with its conserved first and last residue. A D gene is named only where the DNA matches it firmly. Clone size is not always given. Where it is, it says once, few, many or a class for expanded clones.

V gene,J gene,D gene,clone size,CDR3 protein,CDR3 DNA
TRBV7-9,TRBJ2-3,TRBD2,-,CASSVSGRGTDTQYF,TGTGCCAGCAGCGTTAGCGGGAGGGGCACAGATACGCAGTATTTT
TRBV3-1/TRBV3-2,TRBJ2-7,TRBD2,-,CASSRGLAGGPGEQYF,TGTGCCAGCAGCCGCGGACTAGCGGGAGGGCCGGGGGAGCAGTACTTC
TRBV7-9,TRBJ1-5,TRBD1,-,CASSLNRGQPQHF,TGTGCCAGCAGCTTAAACAGGGGACAGCCCCAGCATTTT
TRBV5-4,TRBJ1-1,-,-,CASSFSLNTEAFF,TGTGCCAGCAGCTTCAGTTTGAACACTGAAGCTTTCTTT
TRBV5-6,TRBJ1-5,-,-,CASSLGHVGGQPQHF,TGTGCCAGCAGCCTTGGACACGTCGGGGGTCAGCCCCAGCATTTT
TRBV9,TRBJ2-1,-,-,CASSVDPGRSNEQFF,TGTGCCAGCAGCGTAGATCCGGGAAGGTCGAATGAGCAGTTCTTC
TRBV20-1,TRBJ1-2,-,-,CSASRGFDYGYTF,TGCAGTGCTAGTAGGGGGTTTGACTATGGCTACACCTTC
TRBV6-2/TRBV6-3,TRBJ1-2,TRBD1,-,CASSSGQVSSGYTF,TGTGCCAGCAGCTCAGGACAGGTTTCTTCTGGCTACACCTTC
TRBV6-2/TRBV6-3,TRBJ1-4,TRBD1,-,CASSYGDRPGKLFF,TGTGCCAGCAGTTACGGGGACAGACCAGGAAAACTGTTTTTT
TRBV30,TRBJ1-4,TRBD1,-,CAWADRGREKLFF,TGTGCCTGGGCCGACAGGGGTAGGGAAAAACTGTTTTTT
TRBV7-3,TRBJ2-3,-,few,CASSMDYLTDTQYF,TGTGCCAGCAGCATGGACTACCTAACAGATACGCAGTATTTT
TRBV4-1,TRBJ2-7,TRBD1,-,CASSLRTGAFYEQYF,TGCGCCAGCAGCCTAAGGACAGGGGCCTTCTACGAGCAGTACTTC
TRBV5-1,TRBJ1-5,-,once,CASSLYGGRDQPQHF,TGCGCCAGCAGCTTGTACGGGGGAAGGGATCAGCCCCAGCATTTT
TRBV9,TRBJ1-2,-,-,CASSVGPQGNYGYTF,TGTGCCAGCAGCGTAGGGCCCCAGGGAAACTATGGCTACACCTTC
TRBV7-2,TRBJ2-2,TRBD2,-,CASGLASGGELFF,TGTGCCAGTGGACTAGCGTCCGGCGGGGAGCTGTTTTTT
TRBV4-3,TRBJ2-7,-,-,CASSQDGGGGASEQYF,TGCGCCAGCAGCCAAGATGGGGGCGGGGGCGCCTCCGAGCAGTACTTC
TRBV6-5,TRBJ2-3,-,-,CASSYSYLNTDTQYF,TGTGCCAGCAGTTACTCTTACTTGAACACAGATACGCAGTATTTT
TRBV5-5,TRBJ2-3,TRBD2,once,CASSLETSGGRHTQYF,TGTGCCAGCAGCTTGGAGACTAGCGGGGGGCGCCATACGCAGTATTTT
TRBV5-4,TRBJ2-2,TRBD2,-,CASSLGLANPNTGELFF,TGTGCCAGCAGCTTAGGACTAGCCAATCCGAACACCGGGGAGCTGTTTTTT
TRBV5-1,TRBJ2-3,-,-,CASSLSGHSTDTQYF,TGCGCCAGCAGCTTGTCTGGACACAGCACAGATACGCAGTATTTT
TRBV7-2,TRBJ1-2,TRBD1,-,CASSFTVTGVHGYTF,TGTGCCAGCAGCTTCACCGTTACAGGGGTTCATGGCTACACCTTC
TRBV7-2,TRBJ1-4,-,-,CASSLALNEKLFF,TGTGCCAGCAGCTTAGCTCTGAATGAAAAACTGTTTTTT
TRBV4-3,TRBJ1-2,TRBD1,-,CASSQEGTENYGYTF,TGCGCCAGCAGCCAAGAAGGGACAGAGAACTATGGCTACACCTTC
TRBV3-1/TRBV3-2,TRBJ2-1,TRBD1,-,CASSQDGQGVYNEQFF,TGTGCCAGCAGCCAAGACGGACAGGGGGTCTACAATGAGCAGTTCTTC
TRBV30,TRBJ1-3,-,few,CACLSSGNTIYF,TGTGCCTGCCTAAGCTCTGGAAACACCATATATTTT
TRBV5-1,TRBJ2-2,-,-,CASSLALSGELFF,TGCGCCAGCAGCTTGGCCTTGAGCGGGGAGCTGTTTTTT
TRBV7-8,TRBJ2-1,-,few,CASSLQLSDTQAEQFF,TGTGCCAGCAGCTTACAACTTTCGGACACGCAGGCTGAGCAGTTCTTC
TRBV5-1,TRBJ2-1,-,-,CASSLALEGNEQFF,TGCGCCAGCAGCTTGGCTCTAGAAGGCAATGAGCAGTTCTTC
TRBV29-1,TRBJ1-1,TRBD1,few,CSAGQVGAEAFF,TGCAGCGCTGGACAGGTTGGGGCTGAAGCTTTCTTT